The present TCR beta chain was sequenced within a study of CD8+ T cells in alopecia areata. This clone was recorded once. Investigators isolated RNA and reverse transcribed it into cDNA to act as the sequencing template. Only in-frame clones appear in the TCRdb table, and some are missing; sequencing was by immunoSEQ multiplex PCR. The table shows around 140,000 clones, with around 51% occurring only once. The CDR3 is 16 residues long. Germline trimming cut 7 bases from V and 6 bases from J; bases unmatched to any gene: 9. Germline assignment: CDR1 ENHRY and CDR2 SYGVKD. Sequencing was performed on CD4+ T cells sorted from blood, taken at week 0. This chain connects TRBV10-3 to TRBJ2-7, with 16 bases fitting TRBD2. The clonotype comes from a human donor with alopecia areata. CDR3 sequence (DNA): TGTGCCATCAATTCGGGACTAGCGGGAGGGAAGGGCGAGCAGTACTTC. It specifies CAINSGLAGGKGEQYF.